Listed below are T cell receptor beta chains from one sample, sequenced in a study of T cell changes during pregnancy in multiple sclerosis. Produced via immunoSEQ multiplex PCR; TCRdb's table is partial and in-frame only. The data show fewer than 75,000 clones, approximately 89% seen once. The input for sequencing was peripheral blood, taken after pregnancy. The receptors were sampled from a female donor in good health, enrolled as a control in a pregnancy study. The CDR3 runs from the conserved cysteine through the conserved F or W. A D gene is named only where the DNA matches it firmly. Not all rows give a size; the values are once, few, many and, for expanded clones, a class.

J gene	V gene	D gene	clone size	CDR3 DNA	CDR3 protein
TRBJ2-7	TRBV13	-	-	TGTGCCAGCAGGGTAGGGGGTTCCTCCTACGAGCAGTACTTC	CASRVGGSSYEQYF
TRBJ1-4	TRBV7-9	-	-	TGTGCCAGCAGCTTAGGGGTGGGAGCAACTAATGAAAAACTGTTTTTT	CASSLGVGATNEKLFF
TRBJ1-1	TRBV10-3	-	-	TGTGCCATCAGAGCCGACAGGAACCTATACACTGAAGCTTTCTTT	CAIRADRNLYTEAFF
TRBJ2-7	TRBV7-2	-	-	TGTGCCAGCAGCTGGACTTCGGGCGTCTACGAGCAGTACTTC	CASSWTSGVYEQYF
TRBJ2-5	TRBV5-3	-	-	TGTGCAGGAAGGGGCTATAAAGAGACCCAGTACTTC	CAGRGYKETQYF
TRBJ1-5	TRBV30	TRBD1	few	TGTGCCTGGAGCATTGGACAGGTCAGTCAGCCCCAGCATTTT	CAWSIGQVSQPQHF
TRBJ1-2	TRBV5-4	-	-	TGTGCCAGCAGCCAAGGACAGATAAAGTCCTATGGCTACACCTTC	CASSQGQIKSYGYTF
TRBJ1-1	TRBV27	TRBD1	-	TGTGCCAGCAGTGACAGGGCAGTCATGAACACTGAAGCTTTCTTT	CASSDRAVMNTEAFF
TRBJ1-2	TRBV7-9	TRBD1	-	TGTGCCAGCAGCTTAACAGGGGAGTTGGGCTATGGCTACACCTTC	CASSLTGELGYGYTF
TRBJ1-1	TRBV5-1	TRBD1	-	TGCGCCAGCAGCATAGACAGGGGGAACACTGAAGCTTTCTTT	CASSIDRGNTEAFF
TRBJ2-1	TRBV9	TRBD2	-	TGTGCCAGCAGCCCAAGGACTAGCGGGAGCTATGAGCAGTTCTTC	CASSPRTSGSYEQFF
TRBJ1-2	TRBV10-3	TRBD1	once	TGTGCCATCAGTGTGAGGACAGGGGATATCGGCTACACCTTC	CAISVRTGDIGYTF
TRBJ2-1	TRBV5-1	-	-	TGCGCCAGCAGCTCAATATCGGACAATGAGCAGTTCTTC	CASSSISDNEQFF
TRBJ2-2	TRBV11-1	TRBD1	-	TGTGCCAGCAGCTTCCGGCCAGGACAGGGCGGGGAGCTGTTTTTT	CASSFRPGQGGELFF
TRBJ2-7	TRBV10-2	TRBD1	-	TGCGCCAGCAGCGGGACAGGGGGGAACGAGCAGTACTTC	CASSGTGGNEQYF
TRBJ2-3	TRBV11-2	-	-	TGTGCCAGCAGCTCGACCCCATATGAGGAGCTTAGCACAGATACGCAGTATTTT	CASSSTPYEELSTDTQYF
TRBJ2-1	TRBV6-5	TRBD2	-	TGTGCCAGCAGTTACGGGACTAGGGGTTACAATGAGCAGTTCTTC	CASSYGTRGYNEQFF
TRBJ2-7	TRBV5-6	-	-	TGTGCCAGCAGCTTTGAGTCGGGGGGCGTCTACGAGCAGTACTTC	CASSFESGGVYEQYF
TRBJ2-3	TRBV5-5	TRBD2	-	TGTGCCAGCAGCCGTAGCGGGAGCACAGATACGCAGTATTTT	CASSRSGSTDTQYF
TRBJ2-3	TRBV4-1	-	-	TGCGCCAGCAGCCAAGATATCACGGGGAGTGCGGGCACAGATACGCAGTATTTT	CASSQDITGSAGTDTQYF
TRBJ2-5	TRBV27	TRBD1	-	TGTGCCAGCAGTCTCCAGGGGGAAGGGGAGACCCAGTACTTC	CASSLQGEGETQYF
TRBJ1-3	TRBV11-2	-	-	TGTGCCAGCAGCTTAGATGGCGGGTATCCATCCTATATGTCTGGAAACACCATATATTTT	CASSLDGGYPSYMSGNTIYF
TRBJ2-1	TRBV2	TRBD2	-	TGTGCCAGCAGTGATCTAGCGGGAGGGGTCTACAATGAGCAGTTCTTC	CASSDLAGGVYNEQFF
TRBJ2-1	TRBV5-6	TRBD1	-	TGTGCCAGCAGCTGGGGGACAGGGGGCTCTTCATTTATTTACAATGAGCAGTTCTTC	CASSWGTGGSSFIYNEQFF
TRBJ1-2	TRBV4-3	-	-	TGCGCCAGCAGCTCTAATTCCGAGGGAGCCTATGGCTACACCTTC	CASSSNSEGAYGYTF
TRBJ2-5	TRBV6-5	-	-	TGTGCCAGCAGTCTGGGGCAGACGTACCAAGAGACCCAGTACTTC	CASSLGQTYQETQYF
TRBJ1-3	TRBV5-1	-	-	TGCGCCAGCAGCTTGGAATCGGGCTCTGGAAACACCATATATTTT	CASSLESGSGNTIYF
TRBJ2-1	TRBV7-8	TRBD2	-	TGTGCCAGCAGCGTTATTCGGACTAGAAGTAATGAGCAGTTCTTC	CASSVIRTRSNEQFF
TRBJ1-6	TRBV27	TRBD1	-	TGTGCCAGCAGTATAAGTGGGACAGGGATTTCACCCCTCCACTTT	CASSISGTGISPLHF
TRBJ1-1	TRBV29-1	TRBD1	-	TGCAGCGTCCGCGGACAGGCCAACACTGAAGCTTTCTTT	CSVRGQANTEAFF
TRBJ2-4	TRBV7-2	-	-	TGTGCCAGCAGCTTAGAGAGTACTGGGCTAGCCAAAAACATTCAGTACTTC	CASSLESTGLAKNIQYF